This TCR beta chain was recovered during a study of blood T cell repertoires in COVID-19. Study background: Samples representing acute and convalescent COVID-19 were sourced from the United States, Italy and Spain. PBMCs, B-cell-depleted T cells, or T cells were the source of the cDNA or gDNA that made up the material.

The length of the CDR3 is 16 residues. V gave up 4 bases and J gave up 6 bases; unmatched junction bases: 13. CDR1 is SGHRS, CDR2 YFSETQ, per germline. Original data processing: Amplification of reference gene primers provided the estimated nucleated cell counts. Sequencing was performed with immunoSEQ multiplex PCR; in TCRdb, only in-frame clones are kept and a portion is missing. Clonal size and the V and J genes are those of that table, whereas D and trimming came from the DNA. This table has about 140,000 clones, roughly 88% appearing once. This TCR was sampled from a woman in her fifties or sixties with acute or convalescent COVID-19. The chain combines TRBV5-1 with TRBJ2-7; 10 bases align to TRBD2. Material: peripheral blood. CDR3 nucleotides: TGCGCCAGCAGCCCCGGAGATCAGCGGGGGGGAGGCGAGCAGTACTTC. It codes for CASSPGDQRGGGEQYF. Variable domain in full (rest from reference TRBV5-1 and TRBJ2-7): KAGVTQTPRYLIKTRGQQVTLSCSPISGHRSVSWYQQTPGQGLQFLFEYFSETQRNKGNFPGRFSGRQFSNSRSEMNVSTLELGDSALYLCASSPGDQRGGGEQYFGPGTRLTVT.